Following are 26 T cell receptor beta chains from one sample sequenced in a study of cytomegalovirus exposure and HLA in healthy donors. The primer mix had 60 Vbeta and 13 Jbeta primers. The data were produced by immunoSEQ multiplex PCR, yet TCRdb's version contains in-frame clones alone and is incomplete. The sample includes roughly 150,000 clones, about 75% seen only once; the top ten take roughly 12%. Sequencing input: PBMCs. Source of these receptors: a young man in good health and CMV-seropositive.

This chain links TRBV27 with TRBJ2-1, with D unresolved. The germline CDR1 and CDR2 sequences are MNHEY and SMNVEV (reference sequence). The CDR3 loop spans 13 amino acids. Trimming removed 6 bases at V and 5 bases at J, with 11 bases between. CDR3 sequence: CASSHYPNNEQFF. The CDR3 DNA follows: TGTGCCAGCAGCCACTATCCCAACAATGAGCAGTTCTTC.

The chain has TRBV18 and TRBJ2-1; a possible D gene is TRBD2 (6 bases). In germline, CDR1 is KGHSH, CDR2 LQKENI. V gave up 3 bases and J gave up 2 bases, with 14 bases separating them. The CDR3 covers 16 residues. The CDR3 protein is CASSPPGVVAYNEQFF. CDR3 in DNA: TGTGCCAGCTCACCGCCGGGAGTAGTGGCCTACAATGAGCAGTTCTTC.

The rearrangement links TRBV28 to TRBJ1-5, with D unclear. V was shortened by 5 bases and J by 0 bases, with 5 bases between the two germline ends. CDR1 and CDR2 (germline): MDHEN, SYDVKM. This CDR3 spans 13 amino acids. Here the CDR3 DNA reads TGTGCCAGCAGTCAGTATAGCAATCAGCCCCAGCATTTT. This translates into CASSQYSNQPQHF.

The gene calls are TRBV7-9 and TRBJ1-2; 8 bases map to TRBD1. V gave up 6 bases and J gave up 4 bases; unmatched junction bases: 4. The V gene's germline CDR1 is SEHNR and CDR2 FQNEAQ (reference sequence). The CDR3 is 13 amino acids. The CDR3: CASRGDRPYGYTF. The CDR3 DNA sequence: TGTGCCAGCAGAGGGGACAGGCCCTATGGCTACACCTTC. Full variable domain (rest looked up from reference TRBV7-9 and TRBJ1-2): DTGVSQNPRHKITKRGQNVTFRCDPISEHNRLYWYRQTLGQGPEFLTYFQNEAQLEKSRLLSDRFSAERPKGSFSTLEIQRTEQGDSAMYLCASRGDRPYGYTFGSGTRLTVV.

This clone was counted only a few times. The chain links TRBV6-5 to TRBJ1-4; TRBD1 matches 8 bases. In germline, CDR1 is MNHEY, CDR2 SVGAGI. The junction had 4 bases not matched to a gene; V was cut back by 0 bases and J by 7 bases. The CDR3 has 15 amino acids. DNA for the CDR3: TGTGCCAGCAGTTACTCCGACAGGGGATCTGAAAAACTGTTTTTT. It specifies CASSYSDRGSEKLFF.

The chain combines TRBV7-9 with TRBJ2-1, with a weak D call TRBD1 (6 bases). Trimming took off 5 bases at V and 9 bases at J, with 11 bases between the two ends. Germline V gives CDR1 SEHNR, CDR2 FQNEAQ (reference sequence). CDR3 length: 12 amino acids. The CDR3 bases are TGTGCCAGCAGCCCAGGCAGGGGTGAGCAGTTCTTC. Protein sequence: CASSPGRGEQFF.

This chain connects TRBV27 to TRBJ1-5; D uncertain. This CDR3 is 13 amino acids long. In germline, CDR1 is MNHEY, CDR2 SMNVEV (reference sequence). V was pared by 4 bases and J by 1 base, with 5 bases between. The CDR3 region has the DNA TGTGCCAGCAGTTCTATCAGCAATCAGCCCCAGCATTTT. This sequence encodes CASSSISNQPQHF.

The gene calls are TRBV18 and TRBJ1-1; the D gene is possibly TRBD1 (5 bases). V lost 3 bases and J 4 bases, leaving 15 bases between the germline ends. This CDR3 contains 15 residues. Germline V gene data show CDR1 as KGHSH and CDR2 as LQKENI. In nucleotides, the CDR3 is TGTGCCAGCTCACCTACGGACAAACCGGCCACTGAAGCTTTCTTT. This encodes CASSPTDKPATEAFF.

With regard to this clone: Other DNA sequences from this sample encode an identical CDR3 as well. The chain couples TRBV5-1 to TRBJ2-3; no definite D call. Trimming stripped 4 bases from V and 3 bases from J, with 6 bases between. This CDR3 region has 12 residues. The germline gives CDR1 SGHRS, CDR2 YFSETQ. The CDR3 DNA is TGCGCCAGCAGCACGGGTACAGATACGCAGTATTTT. Residues: CASSTGTDTQYF.

As concerns this clone: The germline gene is not matched at one end of the junction; a read error may be the cause. The chain is built from TRBV7-9 and TRBJ2-2, with TRBD1 matching 7 bases. The CDR3 spans 12 residues. Germline V gives CDR1 SEHNR, CDR2 FQNEAQ (reference sequence). The CDR3 sequence is CSSSLGGRELFF. CDR3 DNA: TGTTCCAGCAGCTTAGGGGGCCGGGAGCTGTTTTTT.

This chain uses TRBV27 with TRBJ2-7, with a tentative D call TRBD2 (5 bases). This CDR3 comprises 15 residues. The V and J ends lost 5 bases and 3 bases respectively, with 17 bases between them. Germline assignment: CDR1 MNHEY and CDR2 SMNVEV (reference sequence). The CDR3 coding sequence is TGTGCCAGCAGTAGTGCCGGGAAACTCCGCTACGAGCAGTACTTC. Residues: CASSSAGKLRYEQYF.

Only one count was recorded for this clone. The genes are TRBV28 and TRBJ2-5; TRBD1 agrees at 9 bases. The CDR3 runs to 14 residues. J was trimmed by 4 bases and V by 6 bases; bases with no gene match: 6. CDR1 and CDR2 from the germline V gene are MDHEN and SYDVKM. The CDR3 sequence is CASSPTGGGETQYF. CDR3 in DNA: TGTGCCAGCAGCCCAACAGGGGGCGGAGAGACCCAGTACTTC.

The CDR3 DNA is TGTGCCAGCAGTTCGGGACTAGGTAGAGATACGCAGTATTTT. Its translation is CASSSGLGRDTQYF. V usage is TRBV28 and J usage is TRBJ2-3, with 8 positions matching TRBD2. Looked up from germline, CDR1 is MDHEN and CDR2 is SYDVKM. The CDR3 is made up of 14 amino acids. Unmatched junction bases numbered 5, after V lost 4 bases and J lost 5 bases.

J is TRBJ1-4 and V is TRBV10-2; possibly TRBD1 for D (5 bases). V dropped 0 bases and J dropped 0 bases, with 14 bases sitting between them. Germline CDR1 is WSHSY and CDR2 is SAAADI. The length of the CDR3 is 18 residues. The CDR3 spells CASSESYQGLATNEKLFF. The CDR3 nucleotides are TGCGCCAGCAGTGAGTCGTATCAGGGCTTAGCAACTAATGAAAAACTGTTTTTT.

This clone was observed a handful of times. Other DNA sequences in the sample encode the same CDR3. The CDR3 loop is CASGDSYEQYF. DNA of the CDR3: TGTGCCAGCGGAGACTCCTACGAGCAGTACTTC. This sequence joins TRBV27 and TRBJ2-7; D not certain. Trimming stripped 8 bases from V and 0 bases from J, with 5 bases between. Per germline, CDR1 MNHEY and CDR2 SMNVEV (reference sequence). The CDR3 spans 11 residues.

About this clone itself: One end of the junction is discordant with germline, which a read error may explain. The chain combines TRBV7-9 with TRBJ1-4, with a possible D match to TRBD1 (5 bases). CDR3 length: 15 residues. Germline assignment: CDR1 SEHNR and CDR2 FQNEAQ (reference sequence). DNA of the CDR3: TGTTCCAGCAGCCTCCGGCAGGGAAGCAATGAAAAACTGTTTTTT. Protein product: CSSSLRQGSNEKLFF.

This clone was observed a few times. The chain joins TRBV27 to TRBJ2-1; the D gene is possibly TRBD1 (6 bases). Trimming stripped 8 bases from V and 0 bases from J, with 20 bases between. The CDR3 covers 17 residues. CDR1 is MNHEY and CDR2 is SMNVEV in the germline V gene (reference sequence). The CDR3 DNA sequence: TGTGCCAGCCGTCCTTCAGGGGCTCCGAGCTCCTACAATGAGCAGTTCTTC. Its translation is CASRPSGAPSSYNEQFF.

The chain uses TRBV6-1 and TRBJ2-3; 8 positions agree with TRBD1. The CDR3 is 15 residues long. With 2 bases clipped from V and 5 bases from J, the junction kept 6 bases outside the gene matches. Germline CDR1 and CDR2: MNHNS and SASEGT. CDR3 protein: CASSETGGQGDTQYF. The CDR3, as DNA: TGTGCCAGCAGTGAAACAGGGGGGCAAGGAGATACGCAGTATTTT.

The genes are TRBV5-1 and TRBJ2-2; 16 nucleotides align to TRBD2. The CDR3 consists of 18 residues. Germline V gene sequence: CDR1 SGHRS, CDR2 YFSETQ. J was trimmed by 3 bases and V by 4 bases; bases with no gene match: 6. The CDR3 nucleotides are TGCGCCAGCAGCGCGGGACTAGCGGGAGGGCTCGACACCGGGGAGCTGTTTTTT. As protein: CASSAGLAGGLDTGELFF.

The chain's CDR3 is CASSELDIQYF. As DNA, the CDR3 is TGTGCCAGCAGTGAACTTGACATTCAGTACTTC. The rearrangement uses TRBV6-1 and TRBJ2-4; D gene unclear. The CDR3 covers 11 residues. Germline V CDR1 and CDR2: MNHNS, SASEGT. V was clipped by 2 bases and J by 8 bases, with 4 bases between them.

This clone was seen more than once but under ten times. At one end, the junction sequence differs from germline, possibly due to a read error. The V gene is TRBV6-6, the J gene TRBJ1-2; no firm D call. The CDR3 is 15 residues long. Germline V gene lookup returns CDR1 MNHNY and CDR2 SVGAGI (reference sequence). CDR3 nucleotides: TGTGCCAGCAGTTACTCGGGCCCTATTGATTATGGCTACCCCTTC. It codes for CASSYSGPIDYGYPF.

This chain links TRBV6-6 with TRBJ1-1; 7 bases map to TRBD1. The germline V gene encodes CDR1 MNHNY and CDR2 SVGAGI (reference sequence). The CDR3 length is 16 residues. With V trimmed by 5 bases and J by 6 bases, 15 bases remained unmatched. CDR3 loop: CASSQTNPNRGPEAFF. CDR3 DNA: TGTGCCAGCAGTCAGACAAACCCGAACAGGGGCCCTGAAGCTTTCTTT.

For this clone: A read error may produce the germline difference seen at one junction end. The chain uses TRBV6-1 and TRBJ1-4; D is possibly TRBD1 (5 bases). The CDR3 has 15 amino acids. Germline assignment: CDR1 MNHNS and CDR2 SASEGT. This CDR3 reads CSSSPPGLKNEKLFF. The CDR3 DNA is TGTTCCAGCAGCCCCCCGGGACTCAAGAATGAAAAACTGTTTTTT.

The rearrangement links TRBV11-1 to TRBJ1-2, with D unresolved. Looked up from germline, CDR1 is SGHAT and CDR2 is FQDESV (reference sequence). The length of the CDR3 is 14 residues. V was shortened by 3 bases and J by 6 bases, with 14 bases between the two germline ends. The CDR3: CASSFAGLGDGYTF. The CDR3 nucleotides read TGTGCCAGCAGCTTCGCGGGCCTTGGGGATGGCTACACCTTC. The entire variable domain, with the rest obtained from reference TRBV11-1 and TRBJ1-2, is as follows: EAEVAQSPRYKITEKSQAVAFWCDPISGHATLYWYRQILGQGPELLVQFQDESVVDDSQLPKDRFSAERLKGVDSTLKIQPAELGDSAMYLCASSFAGLGDGYTFGSGTRLTVV.

The chain recombines TRBV19 with TRBJ1-1; D is unclear. The ends were cut back, 7 bases at V and 2 bases at J, with 14 bases in the middle. The CDR3 runs to 14 residues. Germline V CDR1 and CDR2: LNHDA, SQIVND (reference sequence). In DNA form, the CDR3 reads TGTGCCAGTAAGGTCGGGGTTGGAAACACTGAAGCTTTCTTT. Translating it yields CASKVGVGNTEAFF. The full variable domain, with the rest looked up from reference TRBV19 and TRBJ1-1, is DGGITQSPKYLFRKEGQNVTLSCEQNLNHDAMYWYRQDPGQGLRLIYYSQIVNDFQKGDIAEGYSVSREKKESFPLTVTSAQKNPTAFYLCASKVGVGNTEAFFGQGTRLTVV.

The chain carries TRBV5-1 and TRBJ2-1; D is unresolved. The CDR3 length is 15 residues. The ends were cut back, 4 bases at V and 0 bases at J, with 11 bases in the middle. Germline assignment: CDR1 SGHRS and CDR2 YFSETQ. Here the CDR3 reads CASSPYSNSYNEQFF. The CDR3 nucleotides read TGCGCCAGCAGCCCATACTCAAACTCCTACAATGAGCAGTTCTTC.